This TCR beta chain was captured in a study of T cells after yellow fever vaccination. This clonotype was observed a few times. Its antigen is unidentified. Notes on the study in general: The booster response re-showed most primary clones: around 97% CD4, around 85% CD8. A faster peak, day 5 versus 15, was reached by the weaker secondary response.

The ends were cut back, 4 bases at V and 8 bases at J, with 15 bases in the middle. Germline-derived CDR1 and CDR2 are LGHNA and YNFKEQ. The CDR3 contains 14 residues. In making TCR cDNA, 5'RACE template switching added a universal primer site and UMIs to it. TCRdb ran MiXCR on the 5' RACE reads and lists one entry per CDR3 protein. The table records some 500,000 distinct CDR3 sequences, 13% of them present only once. The sequencing here drew on PBMCs, taken on the day of the yellow fever booster vaccination. This receptor was taken from a man aged 25-45 years who received the YFV17D yellow fever vaccine. The rearrangement links TRBV4-2 to TRBJ2-4; TRBD1 or TRBD2 may be the D gene (5 bases each). The CDR3 sequence: CASSRDAGPDIQYF. The DNA for the CDR3 is TGTGCCAGCAGCCGGGACGCCGGCCCCGACATTCAGTACTTC.